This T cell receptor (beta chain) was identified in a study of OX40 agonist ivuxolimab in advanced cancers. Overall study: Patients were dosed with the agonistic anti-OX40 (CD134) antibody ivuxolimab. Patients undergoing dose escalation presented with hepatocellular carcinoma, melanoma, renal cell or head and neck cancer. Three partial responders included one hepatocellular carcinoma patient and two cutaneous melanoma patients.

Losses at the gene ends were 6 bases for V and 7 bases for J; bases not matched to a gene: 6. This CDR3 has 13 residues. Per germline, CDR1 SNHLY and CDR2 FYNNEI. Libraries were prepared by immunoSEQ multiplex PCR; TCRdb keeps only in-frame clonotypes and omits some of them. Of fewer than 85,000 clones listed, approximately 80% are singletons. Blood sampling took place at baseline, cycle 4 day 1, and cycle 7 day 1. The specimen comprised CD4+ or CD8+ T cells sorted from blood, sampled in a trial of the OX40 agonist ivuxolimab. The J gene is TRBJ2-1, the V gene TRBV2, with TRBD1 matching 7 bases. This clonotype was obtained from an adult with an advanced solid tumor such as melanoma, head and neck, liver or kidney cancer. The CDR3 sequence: CASRRDSFNEQFF. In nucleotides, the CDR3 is TGTGCCAGCAGGAGGGACAGCTTTAATGAGCAGTTCTTC.